This TCR beta chain was recovered during a study of T-cell memory formation after mild COVID-19. Overall study context: Each donor largely had its own TCR clusters. Study-wide points: Cross-reactive memory appears to have joined, as suggested by some responding clones showing up in pre-infection memory. CD4+ clones that contracted lay mainly in CM and EM; CD8+ ones lay in EMRA. Whereas later expanders leaned CD4+, clones contracting day 15 to 85 showed a balanced CD4/CD8 makeup.

TCRdb re-called the 5' RACE reads with MiXCR, one entry per CDR3 protein. The table lists about 82,000 distinct CDR3 sequences, roughly 15% of them singletons, with about two fifths in the top ten. This clonotype was seen a handful of times. Its antigen is still unknown. The CDR3 spans 15 residues. V was clipped by 5 bases and J by 5 bases, with 18 bases between them. Germline CDR1 and CDR2: SGHTA and FQGTGA. Material for sequencing was PBMCs or a T cell subset sorted from them (not recorded which). The V and J genes are TRBV7-3 and TRBJ2-5; TRBD2 is a possible D gene (5 bases). The origin of this receptor is a man between 18 and 29 years old who had mild COVID-19 (a few samples of this study predate the infection). Cell type and time point are not known. DNA for the CDR3: TGTGCCAGCAGCCTCCGGAGGACTCTGCGGGAGACCCAGTACTTC. Amino acids: CASSLRRTLRETQYF.